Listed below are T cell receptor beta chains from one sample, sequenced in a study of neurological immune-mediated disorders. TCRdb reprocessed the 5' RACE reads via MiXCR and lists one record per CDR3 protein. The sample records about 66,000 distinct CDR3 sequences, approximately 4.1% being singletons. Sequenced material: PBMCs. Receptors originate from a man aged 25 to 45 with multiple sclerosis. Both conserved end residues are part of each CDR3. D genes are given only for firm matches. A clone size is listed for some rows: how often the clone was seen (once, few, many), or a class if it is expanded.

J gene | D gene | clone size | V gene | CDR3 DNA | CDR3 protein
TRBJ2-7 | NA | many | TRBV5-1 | TGCGCCAGCAGCTTGGGGGGGTCCGGGACTTATTCCTACGAGCAGTACTTC | CASSLGGSGTYSYEQYF
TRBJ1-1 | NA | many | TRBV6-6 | TGTGCCAGCAGTTACTCGACCACTGAAGCTTTCTTT | CASSYSTTEAFF
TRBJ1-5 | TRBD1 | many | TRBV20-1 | TGCAGTGCTTATTCCGGGACAGGGAGCAATCAGCCCCAGCATTTT | CSAYSGTGSNQPQHF
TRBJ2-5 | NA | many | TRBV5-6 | TGTGCCAGCAGCTCAGAGGGGGGCCAAGAGACCCAGTACTTC | CASSSEGGQETQYF
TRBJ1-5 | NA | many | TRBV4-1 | TGCGCCAGCAGCCAACAAAGTTATAGCAATCAGCCCCAGCATTTT | CASSQQSYSNQPQHF
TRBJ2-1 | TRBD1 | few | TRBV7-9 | TGTGCCAGCAGCCTGGGCTCTTCAGGGGGCTATGAGCAGTTCTTC | CASSLGSSGGYEQFF
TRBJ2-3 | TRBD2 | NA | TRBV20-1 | TGCAGTGCTCGAACTAGCGGGGGTGCGCAGTATTTT | CSARTSGGAQYF
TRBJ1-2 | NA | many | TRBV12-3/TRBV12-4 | TGTGCCAGCAGTTTCGATTCGGCGGGGTATGGCTACACCTTC | CASSFDSAGYGYTF
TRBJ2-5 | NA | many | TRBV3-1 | TGTGCCAGGGTGCAGGGGATCCAAGAGACCCAGTACTTC | CARVQGIQETQYF
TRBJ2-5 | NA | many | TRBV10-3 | TGTGCCATCAGTGAGTCGGAGGGGGAGACCCAGTACTTC | CAISESEGETQYF
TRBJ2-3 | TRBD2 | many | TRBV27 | TGTGCCAGCGCCCCCGGGGGGAAACCGTCTGATACGCAGTATTTT | CASAPGGKPSDTQYF
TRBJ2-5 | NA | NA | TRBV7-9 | TGTGCCAGCAGCTTACTGTCAGGAGGGGAGACCCAGTACTTC | CASSLLSGGETQYF
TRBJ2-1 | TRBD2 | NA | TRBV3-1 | TGTGCCAGCAGCCATCCCACGGGGGGGTCCACAAGTCTTGGTGAGCAGTTCTTC | CASSHPTGGSTSLGEQFF
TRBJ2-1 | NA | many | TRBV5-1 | TGCGCCAGCAGCTTATATCCAGCCTCCTACAATGAGCAGTTCTTC | CASSLYPASYNEQFF
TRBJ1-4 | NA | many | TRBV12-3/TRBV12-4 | TGTGCCAGCACCATCCGGGACGTCTCTGAAAAACTGTTTTTT | CASTIRDVSEKLFF
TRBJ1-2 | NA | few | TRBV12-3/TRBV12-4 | TGTGCCAGCAGTTTATGGGGGAGGGGCTATGGCTACACCTTC | CASSLWGRGYGYTF
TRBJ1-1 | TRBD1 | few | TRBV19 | TGTGCCAGTAAGGAGGGGGCGTACACTGAAGCTTTCTTT | CASKEGAYTEAFF
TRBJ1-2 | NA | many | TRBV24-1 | TGTGCCACCAGTGATAAGGGTCTTGACTATGGCTACACCTTC | CATSDKGLDYGYTF
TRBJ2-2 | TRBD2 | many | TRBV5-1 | TGCGCCAGCAGCGCGGTCGGACTAGCGGGGGAGAACACCGGGGAGCTGTTTTTT | CASSAVGLAGENTGELFF
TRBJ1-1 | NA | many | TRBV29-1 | TGCAGCGTGGCTGAAGCTTTCTTT | CSVAEAFF
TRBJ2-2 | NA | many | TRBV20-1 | TGCAGTGCTAGAAGGCGGGGCAACACCGGGGAGCTGTTTTTT | CSARRRGNTGELFF
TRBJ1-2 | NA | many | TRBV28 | TGTGCCAGCATCCCTGGGGGGGCGAATGGCTACACCTTC | CASIPGGANGYTF
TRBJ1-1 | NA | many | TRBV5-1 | TGCGCCAGCGTGGGAGGATGGGGGAAAAACACTGAAGCTTTCTTT | CASVGGWGKNTEAFF
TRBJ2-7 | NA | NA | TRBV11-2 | TGTGCCAGCAGCGCTACTATCCTGGATCACTACGAGCAGTACTTC | CASSATILDHYEQYF
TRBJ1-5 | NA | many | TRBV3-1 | TGTGCCAGCAGCCAAGAAAAGGGGCCCCAGCATTTT | CASSQEKGPQHF
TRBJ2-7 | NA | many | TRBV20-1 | TGCAGTGCTCCAAGGGGGGGTCTATCCTACGAGCAGTACTTC | CSAPRGGLSYEQYF
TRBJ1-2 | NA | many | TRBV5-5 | TGTGCCAGCAGGGCCGGGACGGGGAACTATGGCTACACCTTC | CASRAGTGNYGYTF
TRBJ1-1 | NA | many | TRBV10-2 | TGCGCCAGCAATCCAGGGACGAACACTGAAGCTTTCTTT | CASNPGTNTEAFF
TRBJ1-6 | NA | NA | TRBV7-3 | TGTGTCAGCAGCTTAGGTCTGCATTTATATAATTCACCCCTCAACTTT | CVSSLGLHLYNSPLNF
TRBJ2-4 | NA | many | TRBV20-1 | TGCAGTGCTCTACAGACCCCGAGGGGCCTCCGAAACATTCAGTACTTC | CSALQTPRGLRNIQYF
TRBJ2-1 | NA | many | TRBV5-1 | TGCGCCAGCAGCTTGGGAGGGGGGTACAATGAGCAGTTCTTC | CASSLGGGYNEQFF
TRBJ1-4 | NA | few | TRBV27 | TGTGCCAGCAGTTTAGGTTTCGGGAGCCGGGATGAAAAACTGTTTTTT | CASSLGFGSRDEKLFF
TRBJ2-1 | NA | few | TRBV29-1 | TGCAGCGTTGATGGGGGGAACCAGGGAACTGAGCAGTTCTTC | CSVDGGNQGTEQFF
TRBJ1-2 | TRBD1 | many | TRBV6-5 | TGTGCCAGCGTTCGCAGGGCAGGGGGCAGGGATGGCTACACCTTC | CASVRRAGGRDGYTF
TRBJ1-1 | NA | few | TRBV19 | TGTGCCAGTATGGTCTACACTGAAGCTTTCTTT | CASMVYTEAFF
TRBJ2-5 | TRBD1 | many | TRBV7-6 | TGTGCCAGCAGCTCTGGGACAGGGGAGGGAGAGACCCAGTACTTC | CASSSGTGEGETQYF
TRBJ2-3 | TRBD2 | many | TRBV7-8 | TGTGCCAGCAGCTCCGCCGTGATAGCGGGGGTTGGAAGCACAGATACGCAGTATTTT | CASSSAVIAGVGSTDTQYF
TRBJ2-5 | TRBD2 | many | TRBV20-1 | TGCAGTGCCCGCGGGGGGGCCGGCCAAGAGACCCAGTACTTC | CSARGGAGQETQYF
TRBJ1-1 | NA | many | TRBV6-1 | TGTGCCAGCAAGCCGGGAAACACTGAAGCTTTCTTT | CASKPGNTEAFF
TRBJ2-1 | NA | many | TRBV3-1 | TGTGCCAGCAGCCAAGACTGGGGGGCAAGGGAGCAGTTCTTC | CASSQDWGAREQFF
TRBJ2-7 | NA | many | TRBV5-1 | TGCGCCAGCAGCCCCGGACGGAACACGCCATACTACGAGCAGTACTTC | CASSPGRNTPYYEQYF
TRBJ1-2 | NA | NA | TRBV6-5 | TGTGCCAGCAGTAAGACAGCAAACTATGGCTACACCTTC | CASSKTANYGYTF
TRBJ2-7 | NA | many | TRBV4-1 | TGCGCCAGCAGCCAAGAACTCTGGCGGGGGCCCTACGAGCAGTACTTC | CASSQELWRGPYEQYF
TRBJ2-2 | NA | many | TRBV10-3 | TGTGCCATCAGTGAGTCGAGACTAAACCCCGGGGAGCTGTTTTTT | CAISESRLNPGELFF